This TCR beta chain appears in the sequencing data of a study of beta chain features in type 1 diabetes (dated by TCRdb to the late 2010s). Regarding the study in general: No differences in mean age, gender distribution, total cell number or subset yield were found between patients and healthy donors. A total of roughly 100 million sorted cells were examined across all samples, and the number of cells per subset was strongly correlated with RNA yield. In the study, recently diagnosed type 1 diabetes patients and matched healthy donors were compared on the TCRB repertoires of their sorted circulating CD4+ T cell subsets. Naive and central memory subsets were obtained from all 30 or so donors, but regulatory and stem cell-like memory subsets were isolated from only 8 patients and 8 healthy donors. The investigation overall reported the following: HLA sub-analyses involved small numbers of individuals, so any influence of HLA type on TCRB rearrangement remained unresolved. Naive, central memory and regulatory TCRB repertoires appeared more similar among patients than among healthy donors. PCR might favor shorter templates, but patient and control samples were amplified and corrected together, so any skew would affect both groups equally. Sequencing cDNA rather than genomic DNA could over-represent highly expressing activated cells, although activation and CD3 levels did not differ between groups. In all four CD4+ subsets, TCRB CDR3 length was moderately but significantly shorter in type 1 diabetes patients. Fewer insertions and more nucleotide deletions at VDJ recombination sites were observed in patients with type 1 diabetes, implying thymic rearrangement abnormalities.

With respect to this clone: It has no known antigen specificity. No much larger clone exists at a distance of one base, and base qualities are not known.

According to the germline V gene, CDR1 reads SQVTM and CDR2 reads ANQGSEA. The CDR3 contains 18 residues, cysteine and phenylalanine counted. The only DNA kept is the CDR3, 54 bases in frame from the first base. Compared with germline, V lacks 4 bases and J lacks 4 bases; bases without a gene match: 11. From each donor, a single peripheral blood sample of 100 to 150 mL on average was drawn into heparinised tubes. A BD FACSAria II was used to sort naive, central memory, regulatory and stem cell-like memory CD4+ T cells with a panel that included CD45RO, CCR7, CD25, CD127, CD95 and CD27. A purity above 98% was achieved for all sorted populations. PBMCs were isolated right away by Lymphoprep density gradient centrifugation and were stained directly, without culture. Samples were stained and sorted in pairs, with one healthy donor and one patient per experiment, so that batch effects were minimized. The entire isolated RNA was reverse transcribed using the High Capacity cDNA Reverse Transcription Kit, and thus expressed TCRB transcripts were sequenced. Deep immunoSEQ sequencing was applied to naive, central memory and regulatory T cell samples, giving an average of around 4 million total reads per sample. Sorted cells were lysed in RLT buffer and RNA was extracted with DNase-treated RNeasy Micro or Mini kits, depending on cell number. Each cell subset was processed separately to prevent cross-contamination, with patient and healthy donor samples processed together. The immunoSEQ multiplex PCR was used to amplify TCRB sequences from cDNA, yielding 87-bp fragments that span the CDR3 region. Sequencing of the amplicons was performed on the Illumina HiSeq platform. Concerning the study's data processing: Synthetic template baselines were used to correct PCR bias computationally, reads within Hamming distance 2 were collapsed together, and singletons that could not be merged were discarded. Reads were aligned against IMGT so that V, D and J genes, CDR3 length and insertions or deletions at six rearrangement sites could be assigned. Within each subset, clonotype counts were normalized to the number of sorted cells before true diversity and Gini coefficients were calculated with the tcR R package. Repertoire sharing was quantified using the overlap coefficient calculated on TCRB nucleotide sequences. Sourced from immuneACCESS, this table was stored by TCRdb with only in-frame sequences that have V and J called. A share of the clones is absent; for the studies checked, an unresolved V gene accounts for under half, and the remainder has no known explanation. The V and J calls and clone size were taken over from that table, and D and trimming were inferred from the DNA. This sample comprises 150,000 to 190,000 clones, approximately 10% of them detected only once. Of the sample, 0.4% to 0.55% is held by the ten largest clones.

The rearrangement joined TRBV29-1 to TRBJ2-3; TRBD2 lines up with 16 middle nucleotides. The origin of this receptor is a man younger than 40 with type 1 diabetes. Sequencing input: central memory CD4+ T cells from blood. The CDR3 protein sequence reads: CSVGPGTSGRALPDTQYF. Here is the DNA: TGCAGCGTTGGGCCCGGGACTAGCGGGAGGGCCCTCCCAGATACGCAGTATTTT.